This TCR beta chain was identified in a study of monozygotic twins with inflammatory bowel disease. Germline CDR1 SGHTA, CDR2 FQGNSA. The CDR3 loop spans 15 amino acids. UMIs that had a 6-nucleotide sample barcode were put in using template switching. TCRdb reprocessed the 5' RACE reads and stores each CDR3 protein as one record, lacking DNA. This sample's table has 150,000 to 200,000 distinct CDR3 sequences. About this clonotype: Its antigen is as yet unknown.

Broader study findings: Especially with disease activity, IBD patients shared fewer clonotypes with others than healthy twins did.

This rearrangement joins TRBV7-2 to TRBJ1-1; TCRdb's D call, TRBD1, is unchecked because there is no DNA. The sample taken for sequencing was blood. The clonotype originates from a human donor with ulcerative colitis or Crohn's disease, or a healthy co-twin of an affected twin (not recorded which). The CDR3 sequence is CASSSGQGGATEAFF.